These T cell receptor beta chains were read from a single sample in a study of long-term antiretroviral therapy in people with HIV. Assay: immunoSEQ multiplex PCR; the TCRdb copy retains only in-frame clones and omits some. This table has about 40,000 clones, roughly nine tenths appearing once. The specimen was unsorted PBMCs, collected 1.2 years after starting antiretroviral therapy. These receptors were taken from a woman aged 50 to 65 with HIV. Each CDR3 is given with its conserved first and last residue. D genes are given only for firm matches. Expanded clones are given a class, and other clones once, few, many or no size at all.

TRBV7-8,NA,NA,TRBJ1-5,TGTGCCAGCAGCTTAAAAGGGACAAGGGGAAGAAACTATAGCAATCAGCCCCAGCATTTT,CASSLKGTRGRNYSNQPQHF
TRBV5-6,NA,NA,TRBJ2-5,TGTGCCAGCAGCGAGGTGGGACAAGTCCAAGAGACCCAGTACTTC,CASSEVGQVQETQYF
TRBV2,NA,NA,TRBJ2-2,TGTGCCAGCAGTAGGGCCGTCGGGCACACGTGGGAGCTGTTTTTT,CASSRAVGHTWELFF
TRBV29-1,NA,NA,TRBJ1-1,TGCAGCGTTGTCGTCGGGCCAGGCGCTGAAGCTTTCTTT,CSVVVGPGAEAFF
TRBV5-1,NA,NA,TRBJ1-1,TGCGCCAGCAGCATCAAGACAGCTATGAACACTGAAGCTTTCTTT,CASSIKTAMNTEAFF
TRBV19,NA,NA,TRBJ2-3,TGTGCCGGAAAAAAAGCGGGCACAGATACGCAGTATTTT,CAGKKAGTDTQYF
TRBV11-2,TRBD1,NA,TRBJ2-5,TGTGCCAGCAGCGTAGACACAGGGGGAACTTGGAATAATCAGGAGACCCAGTACTTC,CASSVDTGGTWNNQETQYF
TRBV4-3,NA,once,TRBJ1-1,TGCGCCAGCAGCCAAGATCTGGGACTCTCCAACACTGAAGCTTTCTTT,CASSQDLGLSNTEAFF
TRBV19,NA,NA,TRBJ1-2,TGTGCCAGCTCCGGGGGGGGCCCGCTCTATGGCTACACCTTC,CASSGGGPLYGYTF
TRBV30,NA,NA,TRBJ2-5,TGTGCCTGGAGTGCTAATCTCGAGACCCAGTACTTC,CAWSANLETQYF
TRBV13,TRBD2,NA,TRBJ2-5,TGTGCCAGCAGCTTAGGAGTATTAGCGGGGGAAGAGACCCAGTACTTC,CASSLGVLAGEETQYF
TRBV6-4,TRBD1,NA,TRBJ2-1,TGTGCCAGCAGTGCCCTACAGGGGTCCATCCCACCCCGCTCCTACAATGAGCAGTTCTTC,CASSALQGSIPPRSYNEQFF
TRBV7-2,NA,NA,TRBJ1-1,TGTGCCAGCAGCTTAGTCGTGCAGGCCGGTGAAGCTTTCTTT,CASSLVVQAGEAFF
TRBV27,NA,NA,TRBJ1-2,TGTGCCAGCGCGGAGAGGGGGGGCTATGGCTACACCTTC,CASAERGGYGYTF
TRBV7-2,TRBD1,NA,TRBJ2-7,TGTGCCAGCAGCTTATCCACTCGACAGGGGAAACCTCTATACTTC,CASSLSTRQGKPLYF
TRBV7-2,NA,NA,TRBJ2-1,TGTGCCAGCAGCTTTGGAAGGTACAATGAGCAGTTCTTC,CASSFGRYNEQFF
TRBV4-2,TRBD2,few,TRBJ2-7,TGTGCCAGCAGTCTAGCGGGGGGTTCCTCCTACGAGCAGTACTTC,CASSLAGGSSYEQYF
TRBV6-1,NA,NA,TRBJ2-2,TGTGCCAGCAGCCCATCCGGGGAGCTGTTTTTT,CASSPSGELFF
TRBV6-6,NA,NA,TRBJ1-2,TGTGCCGGCAGTTTGCGCGGGATCGCCTATGGCTACACCTTC,CAGSLRGIAYGYTF
TRBV18,TRBD1,NA,TRBJ1-5,TGTGCCAGCTCAGGGACGACAGGGAGCAATCAGCCCCAGCATTTT,CASSGTTGSNQPQHF
TRBV5-4,TRBD2,NA,TRBJ2-1,TGTGCCAGCAGCTTGAATCCGGGACTAGCGGGGGGCGGGCAGTTCTTC,CASSLNPGLAGGGQFF
TRBV27,NA,NA,TRBJ2-1,TGTGCCAGCAAAAGGGGCAAATACAATGAGCAGTTCTTC,CASKRGKYNEQFF
TRBV5-1,NA,NA,TRBJ2-5,TGCGCCAGCAGCTTGGCCCAAGAGACCCAGTACTTC,CASSLAQETQYF
TRBV7-3,TRBD1,NA,TRBJ2-7,TGTGCCAGCAGCTTATCCCCCGGGACAGTCTACGAGCAGTACTTC,CASSLSPGTVYEQYF
TRBV6-6,NA,NA,TRBJ1-1,TGTGCCAACCAAAGAGAGGTGAACACTGAAGCTTTCTTT,CANQREVNTEAFF
TRBV14,NA,NA,TRBJ2-5,TGTGCCAGCGACCAAGGCGGGGAGACCCAGTACTTC,CASDQGGETQYF
TRBV6-1,TRBD1,NA,TRBJ1-6,TGTGCCAGCAGTGGTACAGGGGGTGTAGGTTCACCCCTCCACTTT,CASSGTGGVGSPLHF
TRBV30,NA,NA,TRBJ1-2,TGTGCCTGGAGTGTCTGGCAAAAGGAGGTCTATGGCTACACCTTC,CAWSVWQKEVYGYTF
TRBV4-1,TRBD2,NA,TRBJ2-1,TGCGCCAGCAGCCAAGACCCGGGGGGGGGCTCCTACAATGAGCAGTTCTTC,CASSQDPGGGSYNEQFF
TRBV30,NA,few,TRBJ1-2,TGTGCCTGGAGCCTACAGGGTCGGGGCTACACCTTC,CAWSLQGRGYTF
TRBV19,NA,NA,TRBJ1-1,TGTGCCAGTAGTATAGTAGGGAACAGCCGACAGACTGAAGCTTTCTTT,CASSIVGNSRQTEAFF
TRBV12-5,NA,NA,TRBJ2-3,TGTGCTAGTGGTCTTGGACAGTACTCTAGCACAGATACGCAGTATTTT,CASGLGQYSSTDTQYF
TRBV18,TRBD2,NA,TRBJ2-7,TGTGCCAGCTCACCGACTAGCGGGGGCGAGTCCTACGAGCAGTACTTC,CASSPTSGGESYEQYF
TRBV5-5,NA,NA,TRBJ1-1,TGTGCCAGCAGCCTGGACACCGGCGCAACAGCTTTCTTT,CASSLDTGATAFF
TRBV18,NA,NA,TRBJ2-6,TGTGCCAGCTCTCCCGGGGAGGCTGGGGCCAACGTCCTGACTTTC,CASSPGEAGANVLTF
TRBV5-1,NA,few,TRBJ1-5,TGCGCCAGCAGCTCGCCGTACGAGGATCAGCCCCAGCATTTT,CASSSPYEDQPQHF
TRBV19,TRBD1,NA,TRBJ1-3,TGTGCCAGTAGTCCGCGGGGACAGCAGATATCTGGAAACACCATATATTTT,CASSPRGQQISGNTIYF
TRBV7-2,NA,few,TRBJ1-5,TGTGCCAGCAGCTTGGACAATGCCGGTCAGCCCCAGCATTTT,CASSLDNAGQPQHF
TRBV4-2,NA,NA,TRBJ2-4,TGTGCCAGCAGCCCGTCGCCAGGGGGGCCGTCCGACATTCAGTACTTC,CASSPSPGGPSDIQYF
TRBV5-1,TRBD1,NA,TRBJ1-4,TGCGCCAGCAGCTTGGCCGGGGACAGGGGTGGCGAAAAACTGTTTTTT,CASSLAGDRGGEKLFF
TRBV7-2,TRBD2,NA,TRBJ2-5,TGTGCCAGCAGCTCAACTAGCGGGGGCCCCCAGTACTTC,CASSSTSGGPQYF
TRBV5-1,NA,NA,TRBJ2-7,TGCGCCAGCAGCTTGGGTCTGGGAACCTACGAGCAGTACTTC,CASSLGLGTYEQYF
TRBV6-1,NA,once,TRBJ1-1,TGTGCCAGCAGGGCGACAGGTCGGGACACTGAAGCTTTCTTT,CASRATGRDTEAFF
TRBV18,NA,NA,TRBJ2-5,TGTGCCAGCTCCCTGGAGACCCAGTACTTC,CASSLETQYF
TRBV5-1,NA,NA,TRBJ2-7,TGCGCCAGCAGCTTGCAGACCGGGTTCTACGAGCAGTACTTC,CASSLQTGFYEQYF
TRBV6-1,NA,few,TRBJ2-7,TGTGCCAGCAGTGCCCCGGCGCACGAGCAGTACTTC,CASSAPAHEQYF
TRBV14,NA,NA,TRBJ2-6,TGTGCCAGCAGCCAAGATCCCCCCTACTCTGGGGCCAACGTCCTGACTTTC,CASSQDPPYSGANVLTF
TRBV5-4,NA,NA,TRBJ2-7,TGTGCCAGCAGGCTTGGAATGGGCCCCTACGAGCAGTACTTC,CASRLGMGPYEQYF
TRBV14,NA,NA,TRBJ2-7,TGTGCCAGCAGCGGAGGGGGACAGGAGCAGTACTTC,CASSGGGQEQYF
TRBV6-6,NA,NA,TRBJ2-1,TGTGCCAGCAGTTACTCGACTCCTAGCTACAATGAGCAGTTCTTC,CASSYSTPSYNEQFF